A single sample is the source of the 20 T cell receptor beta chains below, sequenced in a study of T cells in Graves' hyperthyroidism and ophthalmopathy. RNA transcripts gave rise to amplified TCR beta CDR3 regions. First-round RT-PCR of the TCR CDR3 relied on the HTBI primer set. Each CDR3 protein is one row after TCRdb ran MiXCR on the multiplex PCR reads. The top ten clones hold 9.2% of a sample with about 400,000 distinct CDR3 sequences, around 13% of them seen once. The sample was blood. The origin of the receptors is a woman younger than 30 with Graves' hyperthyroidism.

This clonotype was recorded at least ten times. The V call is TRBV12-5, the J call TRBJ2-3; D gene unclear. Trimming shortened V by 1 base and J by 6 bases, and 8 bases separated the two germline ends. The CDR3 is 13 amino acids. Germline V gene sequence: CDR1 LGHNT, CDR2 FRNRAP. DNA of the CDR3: TGTGCTAGTGGTTTGGGAACTGTCGATACGCAGTATTTT. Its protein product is CASGLGTVDTQYF.

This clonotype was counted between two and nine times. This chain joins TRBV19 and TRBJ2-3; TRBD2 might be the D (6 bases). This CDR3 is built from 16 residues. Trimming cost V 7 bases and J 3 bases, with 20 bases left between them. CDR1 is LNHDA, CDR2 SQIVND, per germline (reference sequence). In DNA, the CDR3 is TGTGCCAGTACCCCCCGGACGGGAGTTGTTACAGATACGCAGTATTTT. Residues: CASTPRTGVVTDTQYF. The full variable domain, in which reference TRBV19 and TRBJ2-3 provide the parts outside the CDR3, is DGGITQSPKYLFRKEGQNVTLSCEQNLNHDAMYWYRQDPGQGLRLIYYSQIVNDFQKGDIAEGYSVSREKKESFPLTVTSAQKNPTAFYLCASTPRTGVVTDTQYFGPGTRLTVL.

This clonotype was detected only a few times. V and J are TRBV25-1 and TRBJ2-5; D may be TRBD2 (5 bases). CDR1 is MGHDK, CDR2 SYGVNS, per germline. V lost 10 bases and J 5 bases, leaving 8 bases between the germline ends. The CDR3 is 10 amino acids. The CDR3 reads CATTSETQYF. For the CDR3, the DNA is TGTGCCACCACTAGTGAGACCCAGTACTTC.

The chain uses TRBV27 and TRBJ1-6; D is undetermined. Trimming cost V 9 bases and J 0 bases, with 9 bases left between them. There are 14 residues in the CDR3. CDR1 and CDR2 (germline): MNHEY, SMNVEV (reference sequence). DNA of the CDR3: TGTGCCAGTTCCATGGGCTCCTATAATTCACCCCTCCACTTT. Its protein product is CASSMGSYNSPLHF.

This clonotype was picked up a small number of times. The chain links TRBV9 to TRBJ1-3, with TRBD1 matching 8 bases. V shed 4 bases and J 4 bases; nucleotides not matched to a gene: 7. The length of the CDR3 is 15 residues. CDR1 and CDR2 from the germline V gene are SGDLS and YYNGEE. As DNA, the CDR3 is TGTGCCAGCAGCCCTAAGACAGGGGTAGGAAACACCATATATTTT. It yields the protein CASSPKTGVGNTIYF.

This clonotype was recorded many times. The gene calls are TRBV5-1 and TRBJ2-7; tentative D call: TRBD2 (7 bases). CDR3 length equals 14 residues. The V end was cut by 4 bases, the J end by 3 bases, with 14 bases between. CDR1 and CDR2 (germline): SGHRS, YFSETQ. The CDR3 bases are TGCGCCAGCAGCCGAGGGGGGGCGAACTACGAGCAGTACTTC. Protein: CASSRGGANYEQYF.

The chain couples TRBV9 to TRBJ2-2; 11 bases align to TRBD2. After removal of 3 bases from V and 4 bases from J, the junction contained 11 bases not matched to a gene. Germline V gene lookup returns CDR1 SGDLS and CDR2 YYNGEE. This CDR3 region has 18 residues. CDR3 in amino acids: CASSAYRGLAGGTGELFF. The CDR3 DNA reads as TGTGCCAGCAGCGCGTACAGGGGGCTAGCGGGGGGCACCGGGGAGCTGTTTTTT.

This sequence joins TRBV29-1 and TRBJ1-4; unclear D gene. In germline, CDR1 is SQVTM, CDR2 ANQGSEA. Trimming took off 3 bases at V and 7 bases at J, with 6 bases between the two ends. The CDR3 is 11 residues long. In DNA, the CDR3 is TGCAGCGTTGAGGGTGGTGAAAAACTGTTTTTT. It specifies CSVEGGEKLFF. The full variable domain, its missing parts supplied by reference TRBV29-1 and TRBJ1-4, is SAVISQKPSRDICQRGTSLTIQCQVDSQVTMMFWYRQQPGQSLTLIATANQGSEATYESGFVIDKFPISRPNLTFSTLTVSNMSPEDSSIYLCSVEGGEKLFFGSGTQLSVL.

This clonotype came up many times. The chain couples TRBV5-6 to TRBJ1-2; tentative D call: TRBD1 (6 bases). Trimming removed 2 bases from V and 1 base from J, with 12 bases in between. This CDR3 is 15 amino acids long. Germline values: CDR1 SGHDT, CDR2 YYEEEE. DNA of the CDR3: TGTGCCAGCAGCTTAGTGACAGGATTTAACTATGGCTACACCTTC. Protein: CASSLVTGFNYGYTF.

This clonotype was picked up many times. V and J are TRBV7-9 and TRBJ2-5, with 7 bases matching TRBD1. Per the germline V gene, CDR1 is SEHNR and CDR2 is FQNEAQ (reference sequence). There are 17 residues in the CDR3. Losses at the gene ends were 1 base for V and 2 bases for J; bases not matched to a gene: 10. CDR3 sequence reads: CASSLGVGGASQETQYF. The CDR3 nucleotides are TGTGCCAGCAGCTTAGGGGTAGGGGGCGCCTCTCAAGAGACCCAGTACTTC.

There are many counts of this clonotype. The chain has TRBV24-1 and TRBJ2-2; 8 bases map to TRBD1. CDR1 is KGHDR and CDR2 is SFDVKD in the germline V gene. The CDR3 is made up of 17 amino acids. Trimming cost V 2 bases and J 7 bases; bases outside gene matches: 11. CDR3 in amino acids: CATSDSYGQGVGGELFF. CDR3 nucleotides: TGTGCCACCAGTGATTCGTACGGACAGGGTGTGGGCGGGGAGCTGTTTTTT.

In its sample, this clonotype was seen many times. This CDR3 reads CATIQAGGSTDTQYF. The CDR3 DNA sequence: TGTGCCACCATACAGGCGGGCGGCAGCACAGATACGCAGTATTTT. The V gene is TRBV28, the J gene TRBJ2-3; perhaps D is TRBD1 or TRBD2 (5 bases each). Trimming shortened V by 10 bases and J by 0 bases, and 17 bases separated the two germline ends. Per the germline V gene, CDR1 is MDHEN and CDR2 is SYDVKM. This CDR3 region has 15 residues.

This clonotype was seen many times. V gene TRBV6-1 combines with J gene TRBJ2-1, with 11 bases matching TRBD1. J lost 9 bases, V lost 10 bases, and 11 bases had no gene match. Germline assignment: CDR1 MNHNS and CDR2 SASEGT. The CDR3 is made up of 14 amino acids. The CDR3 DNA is TGTGCCACCACAGGACAGGGGGCCATCAGTGAGCAGTTCTTC. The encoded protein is CATTGQGAISEQFF.

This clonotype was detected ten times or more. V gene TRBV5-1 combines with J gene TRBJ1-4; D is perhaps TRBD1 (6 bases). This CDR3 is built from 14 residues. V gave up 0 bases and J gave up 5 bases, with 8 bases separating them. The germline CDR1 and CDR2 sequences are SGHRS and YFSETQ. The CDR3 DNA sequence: TGCGCCAGCAGCTTGGAAGGGACAAATGAAAAACTGTTTTTT. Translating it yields CASSLEGTNEKLFF.

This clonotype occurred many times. CDR3 DNA: TGTGCCAGCAGCTTGCTCCCTAGCGGAGGACAAGAGACCCAGTACTTC. Its translation is CASSLLPSGGQETQYF. This chain uses TRBV5-6 with TRBJ2-5; 7 positions agree with TRBD2. In germline, CDR1 is SGHDT, CDR2 YYEEEE. The CDR3 length is 16 residues. J was trimmed by 2 bases and V by 1 base; bases with no gene match: 8.

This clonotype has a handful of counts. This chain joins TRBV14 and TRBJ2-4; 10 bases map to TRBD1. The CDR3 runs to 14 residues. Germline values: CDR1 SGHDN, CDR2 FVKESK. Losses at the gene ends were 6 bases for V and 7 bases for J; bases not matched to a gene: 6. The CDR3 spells CASSDRGRGNIQYF. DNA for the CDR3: TGTGCCAGCAGTGACAGGGGGCGCGGGAACATTCAGTACTTC.

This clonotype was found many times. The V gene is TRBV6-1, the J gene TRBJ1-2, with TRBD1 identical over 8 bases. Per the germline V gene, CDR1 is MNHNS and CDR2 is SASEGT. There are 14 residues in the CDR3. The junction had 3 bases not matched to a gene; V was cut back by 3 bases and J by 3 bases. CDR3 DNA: TGTGCCAGCAGTGATGGACAGGGTCACTATGGCTACACCTTC. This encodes CASSDGQGHYGYTF.

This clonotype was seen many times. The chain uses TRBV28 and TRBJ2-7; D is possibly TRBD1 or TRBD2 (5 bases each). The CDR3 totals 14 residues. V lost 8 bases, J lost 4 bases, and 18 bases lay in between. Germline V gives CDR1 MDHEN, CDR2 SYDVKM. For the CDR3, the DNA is TGTGCCAGCTTTGACAGCGGCCGGGGATACGAGCAGTACTTC. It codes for CASFDSGRGYEQYF.

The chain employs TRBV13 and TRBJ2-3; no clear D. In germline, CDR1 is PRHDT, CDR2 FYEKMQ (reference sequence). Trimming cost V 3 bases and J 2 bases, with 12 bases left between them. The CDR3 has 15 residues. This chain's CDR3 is CASSLGHDITDTQYF. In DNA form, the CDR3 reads TGTGCCAGCAGCTTGGGCCACGACATCACAGATACGCAGTATTTT. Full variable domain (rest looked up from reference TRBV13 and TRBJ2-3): AAGVIQSPRHLIKEKRETATLKCYPIPRHDTVYWYQQGPGQDPQFLISFYEKMQSDKGSIPDRFSAQQFSDYHSELNMSSLELGDSALYFCASSLGHDITDTQYFGPGTRLTVL.

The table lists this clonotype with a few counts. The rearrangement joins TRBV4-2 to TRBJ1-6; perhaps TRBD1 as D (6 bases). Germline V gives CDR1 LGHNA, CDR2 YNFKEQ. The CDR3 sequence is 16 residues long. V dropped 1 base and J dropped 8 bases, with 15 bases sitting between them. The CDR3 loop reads CASSQANIGGYSPLHF. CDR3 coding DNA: TGTGCCAGCAGCCAAGCTAATATAGGGGGGTATTCACCCCTCCACTTT.